This T cell receptor beta chain is drawn from a study of radiotherapy plus CTLA-4 blockade in lung cancer. General study findings and limits: Researchers report tumor-derived TCR clones expanding in blood after radiotherapy plus ipilimumab. Best predicting response, reportedly, were early blood T cell clone dynamics, with interferon-beta.

On this clone itself: The target antigen is unknown.

The assay was immunoSEQ multiplex PCR, and TCRdb's table has in-frame clones only and misses some. The sample lists more than 60,000 clones, around 76% seen once, with 2.9% in the top ten. This sequence originates from a human donor with non-small cell lung cancer who had a complete response to radiotherapy plus ipilimumab. Sequencing used peripheral blood, obtained from a patient treated with radiotherapy plus ipilimumab.

CDR3 in amino acids: CASSVQANYGYTF. CDR3 DNA: TGTGCCAGCAGTGTACAGGCTAACTATGGCTACACCTTC. V is TRBV25-1 and J is TRBJ1-2, with D perhaps matching TRBD1 (5 bases). The germline CDR1 and CDR2 sequences are MGHDK and SYGVNS. V gave up 4 bases and J gave up 0 bases, with 6 bases separating them. This CDR3 is built from 13 residues.